The 18 T cell receptor beta chains below were found in one sample sequenced in a study of blood T cell repertoires in COVID-19. Generated by immunoSEQ multiplex PCR, the TCRdb table keeps only in-frame clones and is missing some. The sample yields around 300,000 clones, about nine tenths seen once. Sequencing was performed on PBMCs or T cells enriched from blood (not recorded which). All receptors derive from a woman aged 25 to 39 who had recovered from COVID-19.

V gene TRBV28 combines with J gene TRBJ2-3, with a tentative D call TRBD1 (5 bases). The germline V gene encodes CDR1 MDHEN and CDR2 SYDVKM. V was clipped by 6 bases and J by 7 bases, with 17 bases between them. The CDR3 spans 14 residues. CDR3 region: CASSLDSRRNTQYF. DNA of the CDR3: TGTGCCAGCAGCTTAGACAGTCGCCGAAATACGCAGTATTTT.

The rearrangement links TRBV28 to TRBJ1-2; D ambiguous. V lost 5 bases, J lost 3 bases, and 10 bases lay in between. Germline V lookup: CDR1 MDHEN, CDR2 SYDVKM. The length of the CDR3 is 13 residues. This CDR3 reads CASSDSLDYGYTF. As DNA, the CDR3 is TGTGCCAGCAGTGACTCGTTGGACTATGGCTACACCTTC.

The chain links TRBV7-9 to TRBJ2-2; D might be TRBD1 (5 bases). V was shortened by 1 base and J by 7 bases, with 10 bases between the two germline ends. Looked up from germline, CDR1 is SEHNR and CDR2 is FQNEAQ (reference sequence). The CDR3 covers 14 residues. In nucleotides, the CDR3 is TGTGCCAGCAGCTTAGGGACAAATTACGGGGAGCTGTTTTTT. Translated, it gives CASSLGTNYGELFF.

A single count supports this clone. The chain combines TRBV19 with TRBJ2-1, with 7 bases aligning to TRBD2. Germline V CDR1 and CDR2: LNHDA, SQIVND (reference sequence). The ends lost 8 bases at V and 0 bases at J; junction bases unmatched: 7. The CDR3 has 15 amino acids. The CDR3 sequence is CASLAGRSSYNEQFF. CDR3 DNA sequence: TGTGCCAGTTTAGCGGGCCGGAGCTCCTACAATGAGCAGTTCTTC.

V gene TRBV3-1 (or the pseudogene TRBV3-2) combines with J gene TRBJ2-1; a weak D match, TRBD1 (6 bases). The CDR3 has 12 residues. CDR1 and CDR2 from the germline V gene are LGHDT and YNNKEL (reference sequence). V was clipped by 4 bases and J by 12 bases, with 13 bases between them. The CDR3 region is CASSPPGQMQFF. In DNA form, the CDR3 reads TGTGCCAGCAGCCCCCCTGGACAGATGCAGTTCTTC.

The J gene is TRBJ2-7, the V gene TRBV27; TRBD1 matches 10 bases. The CDR3 contains 15 residues. The trim removed 6 bases at V and 4 bases at J, leaving 9 bases unmatched. Germline CDR1 is MNHEY and CDR2 is SMNVEV (reference sequence). CDR3 region: CASSLSGTGAYEQYF. CDR3 sequence (DNA): TGTGCCAGCAGCCTTTCCGGGACAGGGGCTTACGAGCAGTACTTC.

This chain connects TRBV7-2 to TRBJ1-5; a possible D gene is TRBD1 (6 bases). The V gene's germline CDR1 is SGHTA and CDR2 FQGNSA. Trimming shortened V by 2 bases and J by 2 bases, and 13 bases separated the two germline ends. The length of the CDR3 is 16 residues. CDR3 loop: CASSLRAGDGNQPQHF. The DNA of the CDR3 is TGTGCCAGCAGCTTAAGGGCAGGGGACGGCAATCAGCCCCAGCATTTT.

The rearrangement joins TRBV7-9 to TRBJ2-7; the match to TRBD1 covers 11 bases. The V segment lost 5 bases and the J segment 3 bases; nucleotides outside the gene matches: 6. CDR3 length equals 15 residues. CDR1 is SEHNR and CDR2 is FQNEAQ in the germline V gene (reference sequence). CDR3 in DNA: TGTGCCAGCAGCCCGCGGGACAGGGGGATCTACGAGCAGTACTTC. Translation gives CASSPRDRGIYEQYF.

The rearrangement links TRBV2 to TRBJ2-3, with a tentative D call TRBD1 (5 bases). V shed 6 bases and J shed 10 bases, with 14 bases lying between them. The CDR3 sequence is 12 residues long. Germline V gene sequence: CDR1 SNHLY, CDR2 FYNNEI. CDR3 loop: CASSLDSRAQYF. The CDR3 region has the DNA TGTGCCAGCAGCCTTGACTCCAGGGCGCAGTATTTT.

The chain joins TRBV7-9 to TRBJ1-1, with D possibly TRBD1 on 5 matching bases. The germline gives CDR1 SEHNR, CDR2 FQNEAQ (reference sequence). CDR3 length: 16 amino acids. The V gene lost 1 base and the J gene lost 8 bases, with 20 bases spanning the gap. DNA of the CDR3: TGTGCCAGCAGCTTAGGCGGGGGACCTAGGCGAGGGGAAGCTTTCTTT. It encodes CASSLGGGPRRGEAFF.

The V and J genes are TRBV2 and TRBJ1-2, with 12 bases aligning to TRBD1. CDR3 length: 16 amino acids. Germline CDR1 reads SNHLY; CDR2 reads FYNNEI. V shed 1 base and J 7 bases; nucleotides not matched to a gene: 7. The CDR3: CASSEVGDRGLGGYTF. The CDR3 coding sequence is TGTGCCAGCAGTGAAGTGGGGGACAGGGGGCTCGGTGGCTACACCTTC.

The CDR3 reads CASSLHPTTNEKLFF. The CDR3 bases are TGCGCCAGCAGCTTACACCCAACAACTAATGAAAAACTGTTTTTT. The rearrangement uses TRBV5-1 and TRBJ1-4; D is undetermined. Trimming removed 2 bases at V and 0 bases at J, with 8 bases between. The CDR3 spans 15 residues. Germline V gives CDR1 SGHRS, CDR2 YFSETQ.

This chain joins TRBV18 and TRBJ1-4, with D possibly matching TRBD1 (5 bases). V lost 3 bases and J 4 bases, leaving 9 bases between the germline ends. The CDR3 runs 14 residues. Germline V gene lookup returns CDR1 KGHSH and CDR2 LQKENI. CDR3 in amino acids: CASSPDRLNEKLFF. The CDR3 nucleotides read TGTGCCAGCTCACCTGACAGACTTAATGAAAAACTGTTTTTT.

This clone was picked up one time. The chain links TRBV5-6 to TRBJ1-1; no clear D. Germline V CDR1 and CDR2: SGHDT, YYEEEE. The CDR3 has 15 amino acids. The ends were cut back, 1 base at V and 0 bases at J, with 10 bases in the middle. The CDR3 here is CASSLYGRVNTEAFF. CDR3 DNA sequence: TGTGCCAGCAGCTTGTATGGGCGAGTGAACACTGAAGCTTTCTTT.

This chain links TRBV6-5 with TRBJ2-4; 7 positions agree with TRBD1. V gave up 2 bases and J gave up 3 bases; unmatched junction bases: 7. CDR1 is MNHEY and CDR2 is SVGAGI in the germline V gene. This CDR3 comprises 16 residues. The CDR3 loop reads CASSYTTGFGKNIQYF. In DNA, the CDR3 is TGTGCCAGCAGTTACACGACAGGGTTCGGCAAAAACATTCAGTACTTC.

The rearrangement uses TRBV18 and TRBJ1-4; no clear D gene. Germline lookup yields CDR1 KGHSH and CDR2 LQKENI. CDR3 length: 13 amino acids. Trimming stripped 2 bases from V and 8 bases from J, with 9 bases between. The DNA for the CDR3 is TGTGCCAGCTCACCAGGAGCTGGGGAAAAACTGTTTTTT. Protein sequence: CASSPGAGEKLFF.

The chain carries TRBV2 and TRBJ2-5; 10 bases map to TRBD1. Germline trimming cut 5 bases from V and 5 bases from J; bases unmatched to any gene: 5. The germline V gene has CDR1 SNHLY and CDR2 FYNNEI. The CDR3 contains 14 residues. This chain's CDR3 is CASSPGTGEETQYF. The CDR3, as DNA: TGTGCCAGCAGTCCCGGGACAGGGGAGGAGACCCAGTACTTC.

The chain uses TRBV13 and TRBJ2-7; 9 nucleotides line up with TRBD2. After removal of 2 bases from V and 0 bases from J, the junction contained 5 bases not matched to a gene. CDR1 is PRHDT, CDR2 FYEKMQ, per germline (reference sequence). CDR3 size: 16 residues. CDR3 sequence: CASSLMSGRSSYEQYF. In DNA form, the CDR3 reads TGTGCCAGCAGCTTAATGAGCGGGAGGAGCTCCTACGAGCAGTACTTC.